This TCR beta chain emerged from a study of molecular identifiers for immune sequencing clone quantification. Per the germline V gene, CDR1 is SEHNR and CDR2 is FQNEAQ (reference sequence). This CDR3 is 14 amino acids long. Listed TCR primers and previously described methods were used for bulk TCR libraries. TCRdb called the PCR reads again in MiXCR, with one record for every CDR3 protein. The sample carries some 93,000 distinct CDR3 sequences, 20% to 25% recorded once. Study-wide results and limits: Among effectors, clones above 20 RNA copies held over 99% of molecules; among naive cells, under 1%. Highly expanded clones may be undercounted when identical TCR molecules share barcodes.

In this sample, this clonotype turned up once. Its antigen is as yet unknown. One end of the junction varies from germline; a read error may be responsible. Isolation of naive CD8 T cells was achieved by sorting on a CD8+CD4-CCR7+CD45RA+ phenotype. The rearrangement links TRBV7-9 to TRBJ1-4, with D perhaps TRBD1 (5 bases). This receptor was taken from a human donor in good health. Some libraries in this study had Jurkat cell RNA spiked in. The sample comprised naive CD8+ T cells from blood, with Jurkat cell RNA spiked in. Subset noted: FACS-sorted CD8+CD4-CCR7+CD45RA+ naive T cells. DNA for the CDR3: TGTGCCAGCAGCTTTGGGGCGCGGGGTGAAAAACCGTTTTTT. Translated, it gives CASSFGARGEKPFF.